These T cell receptor beta chains were read from a single sample in a study of T cells in tumors after PD-1 blockade. Libraries were prepared by immunoSEQ multiplex PCR; TCRdb keeps only in-frame clonotypes and omits some of them. The sample records roughly 50,000 clones, 79% being singletons. The material was PBMCs, obtained before anti-PD-1 treatment. These receptor sequences come from a human donor with basal cell carcinoma. The CDR3 runs from the conserved cysteine through the conserved F or W. D genes are given only for firm matches. The size entry is marked missing in some rows and otherwise reads once, few, many or a size class.

j_gene: TRBJ2-1
abundance: -
v_gene: TRBV19
d_gene: -
CDR3aa: CASSMGLLSYNEQFF
CDR3nt: TGTGCCAGTAGTATGGGACTCCTCTCCTACAATGAGCAGTTCTTC

j_gene: TRBJ1-1
abundance: -
v_gene: TRBV5-8
d_gene: -
CDR3aa: CASSLRQGRDTEAFF
CDR3nt: TGTGCCAGCAGCTTGAGGCAGGGGCGGGACACTGAAGCTTTCTTT

j_gene: TRBJ1-5
abundance: -
v_gene: TRBV9
d_gene: TRBD1
CDR3aa: CASSMTGSLNQPQHF
CDR3nt: TGTGCCAGCAGCATGACAGGGTCCCTCAATCAGCCCCAGCATTTT

j_gene: TRBJ2-6
abundance: -
v_gene: TRBV28
d_gene: -
CDR3aa: CASSRDVSSGANVLTF
CDR3nt: TGTGCCAGCAGTCGGGACGTTAGCTCTGGGGCCAACGTCCTGACTTTC

j_gene: TRBJ2-1
abundance: -
v_gene: TRBV7-9
d_gene: -
CDR3aa: CASSSWDFYNEQFF
CDR3nt: TGTGCCAGCAGCTCCTGGGACTTCTACAATGAGCAGTTCTTC

j_gene: TRBJ2-5
abundance: few
v_gene: TRBV4-2
d_gene: TRBD2
CDR3aa: CASSQGGAGGQETQYF
CDR3nt: TGTGCCAGCAGCCAAGGGGGAGCGGGGGGACAAGAGACCCAGTACTTC

j_gene: TRBJ2-1
abundance: -
v_gene: TRBV11-3
d_gene: TRBD2
CDR3aa: CASSLGGLAGPYNEQFF
CDR3nt: TGTGCCAGCAGCTTAGGCGGACTAGCGGGGCCTTACAATGAGCAGTTCTTC

j_gene: TRBJ1-3
abundance: -
v_gene: TRBV3-1/TRBV3-2
d_gene: -
CDR3aa: CASSQYAGMAGNTIYF
CDR3nt: TGTGCCAGCAGCCAATATGCAGGGATGGCAGGAAACACCATATATTTT

j_gene: TRBJ1-2
abundance: -
v_gene: TRBV14
d_gene: -
CDR3aa: CASSQARYYGYTF
CDR3nt: TGTGCCAGCAGCCAAGCCAGGTACTATGGCTACACCTTC

j_gene: TRBJ2-7
abundance: -
v_gene: TRBV5-4
d_gene: -
CDR3aa: CASSFGGGEQYF
CDR3nt: TGTGCCAGCAGCTTCGGGGGAGGTGAGCAGTACTTC

j_gene: TRBJ2-2
abundance: few
v_gene: TRBV9
d_gene: TRBD2
CDR3aa: CASSPRLAGAVGTGELFF
CDR3nt: TGTGCCAGCAGCCCCAGACTAGCGGGCGCAGTTGGCACCGGGGAGCTGTTTTTT

j_gene: TRBJ2-5
abundance: -
v_gene: TRBV2
d_gene: -
CDR3aa: CASSSPAGQGKQETQYF
CDR3nt: TGTGCCAGCAGCTCACCCGCGGGGCAGGGGAAACAAGAGACCCAGTACTTC

j_gene: TRBJ2-3
abundance: -
v_gene: TRBV5-1
d_gene: TRBD2
CDR3aa: CASSFRGDSTDTQYF
CDR3nt: TGCGCCAGCAGCTTCCGGGGGGATAGCACAGATACGCAGTATTTT

j_gene: TRBJ1-2
abundance: -
v_gene: TRBV28
d_gene: -
CDR3aa: CASSLGTYYGYTF
CDR3nt: TGTGCCAGCAGTCTCGGGACTTACTATGGCTACACCTTC

j_gene: TRBJ2-1
abundance: -
v_gene: TRBV6-2/TRBV6-3
d_gene: -
CDR3aa: CASSYSDGSSSYNEQFF
CDR3nt: TGTGCCAGCAGTTACTCCGACGGGTCAAGCTCCTACAATGAGCAGTTCTTC

j_gene: TRBJ1-5
abundance: -
v_gene: TRBV2
d_gene: -
CDR3aa: CASNPTQGYQPQHF
CDR3nt: TGTGCCAGCAACCCTACCCAGGGGTATCAGCCCCAGCATTTT

j_gene: TRBJ2-7
abundance: -
v_gene: TRBV11-2
d_gene: TRBD1
CDR3aa: CASSLVGLGGTGDYEQYF
CDR3nt: TGTGCCAGCAGCTTAGTCGGGTTGGGTGGGACAGGGGACTACGAGCAGTACTTC

j_gene: TRBJ1-5
abundance: -
v_gene: TRBV5-6
d_gene: -
CDR3aa: CASSLQGLGNQPQHF
CDR3nt: TGTGCCAGCAGCTTGCAGGGGCTTGGAAATCAGCCCCAGCATTTT

j_gene: TRBJ1-1
abundance: -
v_gene: TRBV5-1
d_gene: -
CDR3aa: CASSLGAGDTNTEAFF
CDR3nt: TGCGCCAGCAGCTTGGGTGCAGGGGACACGAACACTGAAGCTTTCTTT

j_gene: TRBJ2-7
abundance: few
v_gene: TRBV5-1
d_gene: TRBD2
CDR3aa: CASSWPGTSGTYEQYF
CDR3nt: TGCGCCAGCAGCTGGCCGGGGACTAGCGGGACCTACGAGCAGTACTTC

j_gene: TRBJ2-7
abundance: -
v_gene: TRBV29-1
d_gene: -
CDR3aa: CSVEDLSGTDGPYEQYF
CDR3nt: TGCAGCGTTGAAGATCTTAGTGGGACGGACGGACCCTACGAGCAGTACTTC

j_gene: TRBJ2-5
abundance: few
v_gene: TRBV25-1
d_gene: TRBD1
CDR3aa: CASSESWGQQETQYF
CDR3nt: TGTGCCAGCAGTGAATCATGGGGACAGCAAGAGACCCAGTACTTC

j_gene: TRBJ2-3
abundance: -
v_gene: TRBV9
d_gene: -
CDR3aa: CASSSTDRALLPRDTQYF
CDR3nt: TGTGCCAGCAGCTCCACTGACCGGGCCCTCCTCCCCAGGGATACGCAGTATTTT

j_gene: TRBJ1-1
abundance: -
v_gene: TRBV28
d_gene: TRBD1
CDR3aa: CASSRQGGPSNTEAFF
CDR3nt: TGTGCCAGCAGTAGACAGGGAGGACCGAGTAACACTGAAGCTTTCTTT

j_gene: TRBJ2-2
abundance: once
v_gene: TRBV28
d_gene: -
CDR3aa: CASSFNPAGGSGELFF
CDR3nt: TGTGCCAGCAGTTTCAATCCGGCAGGGGGGTCCGGGGAGCTGTTTTTT

j_gene: TRBJ1-1
abundance: -
v_gene: TRBV10-2
d_gene: -
CDR3aa: CASSEGRGTEAFF
CDR3nt: TGCGCCAGCAGTGAAGGTAGAGGAACTGAAGCTTTCTTT

j_gene: TRBJ2-7
abundance: -
v_gene: TRBV7-9
d_gene: -
CDR3aa: CASSYGTEGEQYF
CDR3nt: TGTGCCAGCAGTTACGGGACCGAGGGGGAGCAGTACTTC

j_gene: TRBJ2-1
abundance: few
v_gene: TRBV27
d_gene: -
CDR3aa: CASSTSPGWGQFF
CDR3nt: TGTGCCAGCAGTACTTCCCCGGGCTGGGGGCAGTTCTTC

j_gene: TRBJ2-2
abundance: -
v_gene: TRBV3-1/TRBV3-2
d_gene: -
CDR3aa: CASSQGPTGELFF
CDR3nt: TGTGCCAGCAGCCAAGGACCCACCGGGGAGCTGTTTTTT

j_gene: TRBJ1-5
abundance: -
v_gene: TRBV9
d_gene: -
CDR3aa: CASSVGVDSNQPQHF
CDR3nt: TGTGCCAGCAGCGTAGGGGTGGACAGCAATCAGCCCCAGCATTTT

j_gene: TRBJ2-7
abundance: -
v_gene: TRBV19
d_gene: -
CDR3aa: CASSMGQLHFYEQYF
CDR3nt: TGTGCCAGTAGTATGGGCCAGCTGCATTTTTACGAGCAGTACTTC

j_gene: TRBJ1-1
abundance: -
v_gene: TRBV6-2/TRBV6-3
d_gene: -
CDR3aa: CASSLTVGGNTEAFF
CDR3nt: TGTGCCAGCAGCCTAACAGTAGGAGGTAACACTGAAGCTTTCTTT

j_gene: TRBJ1-2
abundance: -
v_gene: TRBV5-6
d_gene: -
CDR3aa: CASSLDVTVHGYTF
CDR3nt: TGTGCCAGCAGCTTGGATGTGACAGTCCATGGCTACACCTTC

j_gene: TRBJ2-6
abundance: many
v_gene: TRBV19
d_gene: -
CDR3aa: CASSMGGISGANVLTF
CDR3nt: TGTGCCAGTAGTATGGGGGGAATCTCTGGGGCCAACGTCCTGACTTTC

j_gene: TRBJ2-2
abundance: -
v_gene: TRBV28
d_gene: -
CDR3aa: CASSFGRAYFSTGELFF
CDR3nt: TGTGCCAGCAGTTTCGGCAGGGCGTATTTTTCCACCGGGGAGCTGTTTTTT

j_gene: TRBJ1-5
abundance: -
v_gene: TRBV2
d_gene: -
CDR3aa: CASSESGDGQPQHF
CDR3nt: TGTGCCAGCAGTGAATCAGGGGACGGTCAGCCCCAGCATTTT

j_gene: TRBJ1-1
abundance: -
v_gene: TRBV6-5
d_gene: -
CDR3aa: CASSYIQGWATRAFF
CDR3nt: TGTGCCAGCAGTTACATCCAGGGATGGGCTACAAGAGCTTTCTTT

j_gene: TRBJ1-2
abundance: -
v_gene: TRBV12-3/TRBV12-4
d_gene: TRBD1
CDR3aa: CASSPDRDAGYTF
CDR3nt: TGTGCCAGCAGCCCGGACAGGGACGCTGGCTACACCTTC

j_gene: TRBJ2-5
abundance: -
v_gene: TRBV5-4
d_gene: -
CDR3aa: CASSPFAGVVQETQYF
CDR3nt: TGTGCCAGCAGCCCCTTTGCGGGCGTGGTTCAAGAGACCCAGTACTTC

j_gene: TRBJ2-2
abundance: many
v_gene: TRBV4-1
d_gene: TRBD1
CDR3aa: CASSRDRGGTGELFF
CDR3nt: TGCGCCAGCAGCCGGGACAGGGGTGGTACCGGGGAGCTGTTTTTT

j_gene: TRBJ2-5
abundance: -
v_gene: TRBV30
d_gene: -
CDR3aa: CAWSGPGETQYF
CDR3nt: TGTGCCTGGAGTGGGCCGGGAGAGACCCAGTACTTC

j_gene: TRBJ2-7
abundance: -
v_gene: TRBV15
d_gene: TRBD1
CDR3aa: CATSSQDRTGSYEQYF
CDR3nt: TGTGCCACCAGCTCTCAAGACCGGACAGGGTCCTACGAGCAGTACTTC

j_gene: TRBJ1-5
abundance: once
v_gene: TRBV19
d_gene: -
CDR3aa: CASSLGAGQPQHF
CDR3nt: TGTGCCAGTAGTTTGGGGGCGGGACAGCCCCAGCATTTT

j_gene: TRBJ1-1
abundance: -
v_gene: TRBV30
d_gene: -
CDR3aa: CAWSVLRGNTEAFF
CDR3nt: TGTGCCTGGAGTGTACTTCGGGGGAACACTGAAGCTTTCTTT

j_gene: TRBJ2-2
abundance: once
v_gene: TRBV7-9
d_gene: -
CDR3aa: CASSPLSTVTGELFF
CDR3nt: TGTGCCAGCAGCCCCCTTTCGACGGTTACCGGGGAGCTGTTTTTT

j_gene: TRBJ2-4
abundance: -
v_gene: TRBV5-1
d_gene: -
CDR3aa: CASSLGGSRAIQYF
CDR3nt: TGCGCCAGCAGCTTGGGCGGCAGTCGGGCCATTCAGTACTTC

j_gene: TRBJ1-1
abundance: -
v_gene: TRBV9
d_gene: TRBD1
CDR3aa: CASSASGTGDTEAFF
CDR3nt: TGTGCCAGCAGCGCCTCCGGGACAGGGGACACTGAAGCTTTCTTT

j_gene: TRBJ2-3
abundance: -
v_gene: TRBV28
d_gene: -
CDR3aa: CASSLLVGIDTQYF
CDR3nt: TGTGCCAGCAGTTTACTTGTCGGGATAGATACGCAGTATTTT

j_gene: TRBJ1-2
abundance: -
v_gene: TRBV11-1
d_gene: -
CDR3aa: CASSRSGVYGYTF
CDR3nt: TGTGCCAGCAGCCGATCAGGAGTCTATGGCTACACCTTC

j_gene: TRBJ2-1
abundance: -
v_gene: TRBV9
d_gene: TRBD1
CDR3aa: CASSVSGTGSYNEQFF
CDR3nt: TGTGCCAGCAGCGTCTCCGGGACAGGGTCATACAATGAGCAGTTCTTC

j_gene: TRBJ1-1
abundance: -
v_gene: TRBV10-3
d_gene: -
CDR3aa: CAIQGIVNTEAFF
CDR3nt: TGTGCCATCCAGGGAATCGTAAACACTGAAGCTTTCTTT

j_gene: TRBJ1-1
abundance: -
v_gene: TRBV28
d_gene: -
CDR3aa: CASSGTPYTEAFF
CDR3nt: TGTGCCAGCAGCGGGACCCCCTACACTGAAGCTTTCTTT

j_gene: TRBJ2-3
abundance: -
v_gene: TRBV2
d_gene: TRBD2
CDR3aa: CASSVGGSGTDTQYF
CDR3nt: TGTGCCAGCAGTGTAGGCGGGAGCGGCACAGATACGCAGTATTTT

j_gene: TRBJ2-7
abundance: -
v_gene: TRBV28
d_gene: -
CDR3aa: CAIGENYEQYF
CDR3nt: TGTGCGATAGGGGAAAACTACGAGCAGTACTTC

j_gene: TRBJ1-3
abundance: -
v_gene: TRBV15
d_gene: -
CDR3aa: CATRDSRSGNTIYF
CDR3nt: TGTGCCACCAGGGACAGCCGCTCTGGAAACACCATATATTTT

j_gene: TRBJ2-1
abundance: -
v_gene: TRBV27
d_gene: -
CDR3aa: CASRPNGGNEQFF
CDR3nt: TGTGCCAGCAGACCTAACGGGGGCAACGAGCAGTTCTTC

j_gene: TRBJ2-7
abundance: -
v_gene: TRBV5-6
d_gene: -
CDR3aa: CASSFKGLSSYEQYF
CDR3nt: TGTGCCAGCAGCTTCAAGGGGCTGAGCTCCTACGAGCAGTACTTC

j_gene: TRBJ2-1
abundance: -
v_gene: TRBV18
d_gene: -
CDR3aa: CASSHGNHNEQFF
CDR3nt: TGTGCCAGCTCTCACGGCAACCACAATGAGCAGTTCTTC

j_gene: TRBJ1-4
abundance: -
v_gene: TRBV5-1
d_gene: -
CDR3aa: CASSPRTTATNEKLFF
CDR3nt: TGCGCCAGCAGCCCCCGGACGACCGCAACTAATGAAAAACTGTTTTTT